The T cell receptor (beta chain) described here comes from a study of blood T cell repertoires in COVID-19. Study-level background: Researchers got acute and convalescent COVID-19 samples from the United States, Italy and Spain. In each case, the material was cDNA or gDNA derived from T cells, B-cell-depleted T cells, or PBMCs.

Study processing details: For nucleated cells, counts were estimated from reference gene primer amplification. The protocol was immunoSEQ multiplex PCR, while the TCRdb copy is restricted to in-frame clones and leaves out a portion. The V and J calls and clone size come from that table; D and trimming were worked out from the DNA. The table includes roughly 150,000 clones, about 85% detected once. Germline V gene lookup returns CDR1 SGHRS and CDR2 YFSETQ. This CDR3 has 13 residues. The germline V and J ends were trimmed by 7 bases and 5 bases, with 10 bases remaining between them. The specimen was peripheral blood. The rearrangement uses TRBV5-1 and TRBJ1-6; TRBD1 is a possible D gene (6 bases). This sequence originates from an elderly woman with COVID-19, enrolled during active disease. This chain's CDR3 is CASRDTDNSPLHF. CDR3 coding DNA: TGCGCCAGCCGGGACACAGATAATTCACCCCTCCACTTT.